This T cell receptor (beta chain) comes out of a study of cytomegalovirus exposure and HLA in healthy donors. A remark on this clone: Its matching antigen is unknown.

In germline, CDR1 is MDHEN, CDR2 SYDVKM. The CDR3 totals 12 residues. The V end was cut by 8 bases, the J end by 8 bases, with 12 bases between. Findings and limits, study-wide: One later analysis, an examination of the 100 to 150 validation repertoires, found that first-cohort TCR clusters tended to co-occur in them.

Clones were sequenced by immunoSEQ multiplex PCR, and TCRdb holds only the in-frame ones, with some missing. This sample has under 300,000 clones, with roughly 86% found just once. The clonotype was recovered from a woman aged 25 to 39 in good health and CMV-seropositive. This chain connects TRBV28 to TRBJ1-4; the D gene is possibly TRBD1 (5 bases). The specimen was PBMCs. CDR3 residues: CASEAGDEKLFF. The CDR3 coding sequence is TGTGCCAGCGAAGCGGGGGACGAAAAACTGTTTTTT.